Each of the 13 T cell receptor beta chains below was sequenced from the same sample in a study of cytomegalovirus exposure and HLA in healthy donors. PCR amplification relied on 60 Vbeta primers (plus 13 Jbeta primers). Profiled with immunoSEQ multiplex PCR; TCRdb holds only in-frame clones, not every one. The data contain 65,000 to 70,000 clones, just over 75% of them singletons. The specimen was PBMCs. These receptors originate from a man aged 50 to 60 in good health and CMV-seronegative.

The chain combines TRBV7-9 with TRBJ1-1; D call uncertain. Germline values: CDR1 SEHNR, CDR2 FQNEAQ (reference sequence). CDR3 length: 18 amino acids. V lost 4 bases and J 0 bases, leaving 21 bases between the germline ends. The CDR3 nucleotides are TGTGCCAGCAGCTCCCCCGTGGAGCGGGGAGGGATGAACACTGAAGCTTTCTTT. Translation gives CASSSPVERGGMNTEAFF.

The chain employs TRBV28 and TRBJ2-7; D unclear. Trimming stripped 7 bases from V and 2 bases from J, with 18 bases between. Looked up from germline, CDR1 is MDHEN and CDR2 is SYDVKM. This CDR3 contains 15 residues. The CDR3 loop reads CASISDSFKPYEQYF. CDR3 DNA: TGTGCCAGCATCTCAGACTCGTTTAAACCCTACGAGCAGTACTTC.

The V call is TRBV7-8, the J call TRBJ1-1; TRBD1 might be the D (5 bases). CDR3 size: 15 residues. V was clipped by 4 bases and J by 2 bases, with 14 bases between them. Germline loops: CDR1 SGHVS, CDR2 FQNEAQ. For the CDR3, the DNA is TGTGCCAGCAGCTCTGAGCCAGGGATAAACACTGAAGCTTTCTTT. This encodes CASSSEPGINTEAFF.

A few counts support this clone. The gene calls are TRBV5-1 and TRBJ2-5; 10 nucleotides align to TRBD2. This CDR3 comprises 14 residues. Germline V gene sequence: CDR1 SGHRS, CDR2 YFSETQ. V lost 6 bases, J lost 4 bases, and 6 bases stayed unmatched. CDR3 sequence reads: CASKSGGAGETQYF. In nucleotides, the CDR3 is TGCGCCAGCAAAAGCGGGGGGGCCGGAGAGACCCAGTACTTC.

This clone was counted only a few times. One end of the junction varies from germline; a read error may be responsible. The chain recombines TRBV7-8 with TRBJ2-1; 14 bases match TRBD2. The CDR3 runs 16 residues. CDR1 SGHVS and CDR2 FQNEAQ come from the germline V gene. CDR3 loop: CASSLAMGQGLAGGVF. CDR3 DNA sequence: TGTGCCAGCAGCTTAGCGATGGGCCAAGGACTAGCGGGAGGCGTCTTC.

The CDR3 protein is CAWSQMGLGNTEAFF. As DNA, the CDR3 is TGTGCCTGGAGTCAAATGGGACTAGGGAACACTGAAGCTTTCTTT. J is TRBJ1-1 and V is TRBV30, with a possible D match to TRBD1 (5 bases). The V end lost 2 bases, the J end lost 1 base, and 14 bases lay between the germline ends. There are 15 residues in the CDR3. The germline V gene has CDR1 GTSNPN and CDR2 SVGIG (reference sequence).

The rearrangement links TRBV19 to TRBJ1-1, with D possibly being TRBD1 (5 bases). V dropped 4 bases and J dropped 7 bases, with 13 bases sitting between them. Per the germline V gene, CDR1 is LNHDA and CDR2 is SQIVND (reference sequence). The CDR3 runs to 13 residues. The CDR3 reads CASSRETGYEAFF. In DNA form, the CDR3 reads TGTGCCAGTAGTAGAGAAACAGGATATGAAGCTTTCTTT.

In its sample, this clone was seen a few times. The rearrangement joins TRBV2 to TRBJ2-7, with a possible D match to TRBD1 (5 bases). Germline V gene lookup returns CDR1 SNHLY and CDR2 FYNNEI. V gave up 9 bases and J gave up 3 bases, with 24 bases separating them. There are 16 residues in the CDR3. CDR3 sequence (DNA): TGTGCCAGGGAAAACCTCGGGCAGCGTCAGGGCTACGAGCAGTACTTC. Translation gives CARENLGQRQGYEQYF.

The chain uses TRBV30 and TRBJ1-6; D is possibly TRBD1 (6 bases). Trimming stripped 0 bases from V and 10 bases from J, with 13 bases between. CDR3 length: 14 amino acids. Looked up from germline, CDR1 is GTSNPN and CDR2 is SVGIG (reference sequence). The CDR3 DNA is TGTGCCTGGAGTGTGTGGGGGCGCACATCACCCCTCCACTTT. Translation: CAWSVWGRTSPLHF.

The chain couples TRBV4-1 to TRBJ1-5; D might be TRBD1 (6 bases). Trimming took off 4 bases at V and 4 bases at J, with 14 bases between the two ends. This CDR3 is 15 amino acids long. The germline gives CDR1 MGHRA, CDR2 YSYEKL. Here the CDR3 reads CASSPQGNRNQPQHF. CDR3 nucleotide sequence: TGCGCCAGCAGCCCTCAGGGGAATCGAAATCAGCCCCAGCATTTT.

This clone has a handful of counts. The chain employs TRBV2 and TRBJ1-2, with a weak D call TRBD1 (5 bases). Germline assignment: CDR1 SNHLY and CDR2 FYNNEI. V shed 1 base and J shed 5 bases, with 11 bases lying between them. The CDR3 consists of 14 residues. The CDR3 DNA sequence: TGTGCCAGCAGTGAAGAAGGGGATCTTTATGGCTACACCTTC. It is translated as CASSEEGDLYGYTF.

The chain recombines TRBV15 with TRBJ2-2, with D perhaps matching TRBD2 (5 bases). Germline CDR1 LNHNV, CDR2 YYDKDF (reference sequence). V lost 8 bases to trimming and J lost 6 bases, with 10 bases between them. The CDR3 spans 12 residues. CDR3 sequence reads: CATDSEAGELFF. CDR3 coding DNA: TGTGCCACCGATAGCGAGGCCGGGGAGCTGTTTTTT.

The gene calls are TRBV5-1 and TRBJ2-3, with 10 bases that match TRBD2. The J segment lost 2 bases and the V segment lost 0 bases, leaving 9 bases of the junction unmatched. CDR1 SGHRS and CDR2 YFSETQ come from the germline V gene. The CDR3 covers 18 residues. CDR3 in amino acids: CASSLGRTSGELTDTQYF. DNA of the CDR3: TGCGCCAGCAGCTTGGGGCGGACTAGCGGAGAACTCACAGATACGCAGTATTTT.